This TCR beta chain was sequenced in a study of response to subunit inactivated influenza vaccine. Study-level findings and limits: It was the authors' suggestion that each seasonal influenza vaccination recruits few new T cells.

This CDR3 is 14 amino acids long. Trimming cost V 2 bases and J 2 bases, with 7 bases left between them. Germline CDR1 DFQATT, CDR2 SNEGSKA (reference sequence). In its sample, this clonotype was seen a few times. Antigen unknown. TCRdb called the RT-PCR reads again in MiXCR, with one record for every CDR3 protein. The sample holds 150,000 to 200,000 distinct CDR3 sequences; approximately 11% are singletons and the top ten take 9.5% to 15%. This clonotype was sampled from a man between 45 and 60 years old who received an inactivated influenza vaccine. This chain joins TRBV20-1 and TRBJ2-6; D call uncertain. The material was non-naive T cells sorted from PBMCs, obtained more than 35 days after vaccination. As DNA, the CDR3 is TGCAGTGCTAGATTGGGGACTGGGGCCAACGTCCTGACTTTC. This sequence encodes CSARLGTGANVLTF.